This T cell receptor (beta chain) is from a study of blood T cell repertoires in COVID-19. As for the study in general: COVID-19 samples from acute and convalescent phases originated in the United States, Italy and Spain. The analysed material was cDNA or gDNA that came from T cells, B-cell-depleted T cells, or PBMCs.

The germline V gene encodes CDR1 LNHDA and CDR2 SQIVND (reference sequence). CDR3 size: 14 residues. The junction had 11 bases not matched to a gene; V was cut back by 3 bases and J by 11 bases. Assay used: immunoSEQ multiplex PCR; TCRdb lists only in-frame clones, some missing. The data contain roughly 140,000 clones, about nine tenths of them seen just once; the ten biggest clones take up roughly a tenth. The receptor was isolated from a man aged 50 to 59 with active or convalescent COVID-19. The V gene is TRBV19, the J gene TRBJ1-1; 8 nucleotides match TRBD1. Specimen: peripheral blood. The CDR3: CASSISWQGADAFF. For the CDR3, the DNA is TGTGCCAGTAGTATCTCCTGGCAGGGGGCCGACGCTTTCTTT.